The present T cell receptor beta chain was sequenced within a study of cytomegalovirus exposure and HLA in healthy donors. Germline V CDR1 and CDR2: SGHRS, YFSETQ. The CDR3 has 12 amino acids. V gave up 3 bases and J gave up 0 bases, with 4 bases separating them. Both 60 Vbeta primers and 13 Jbeta primers went into the PCR. Measured with immunoSEQ multiplex PCR; TCRdb has only the in-frame clones, and not every one. The repertoire holds 220,000 or so clones, approximately 78% seen once, with 2.5% to 3.5% in the top ten. This chain connects TRBV5-1 to TRBJ2-7, with D uncertain. The clonotype was recovered from a middle-aged woman in good health and CMV-seronegative. The sequenced material came from PBMCs. The CDR3, as DNA: TGCGCCAGCAGCTCTCGCTCCTACGAGCAGTACTTC. This gives the protein CASSSRSYEQYF.